This TCR beta chain is drawn from a study of shared clonotypes between healthy human individuals. Findings of the study overall: Some clonotypes were shared by all four sorted-subset donors, while others were not shared. The non-shared ones had lower generation probabilities than the shared ones. In general, naive subsets displayed greater estimated richness than memory subsets did.

With regard to this clone: Its specificity is not known.

This table comes from immunoSEQ multiplex PCR, and its TCRdb copy is limited to in-frame clones, with some not included. The sample shows fewer than 1.6 million clones, 98% of them seen only once. CDR1 is SGHRS and CDR2 is YFSETQ in the germline V gene. CDR3 size: 15 residues. The V end lost 0 bases, the J end lost 5 bases, and 15 bases lay between the germline ends. The TCR comes from a man aged 25-45 years in good health. Sequencing was done on a sample of naive CD4+ T cells sorted from blood. Sample subset: CD45RA+ positively selected. The J gene is TRBJ2-7, the V gene TRBV5-1; D may match TRBD1 or TRBD2 (6 bases each). CDR3: CASSLVVSGAHEQYF. In DNA, the CDR3 is TGCGCCAGCAGCTTGGTAGTTTCGGGGGCCCACGAGCAGTACTTC.